These 3 T cell receptor beta chains were all obtained from the same sample, sequenced in a study of shared clonotypes between healthy human individuals. The table came from immunoSEQ multiplex PCR; TCRdb's copy has only in-frame clones and leaves some out. Seen here are approximately 1,000,000 clones, 75% to 85% observed once, and the top ten hold approximately 0.56%. Sequencing was done on a sample of memory CD4+ T cells from PBMCs. Subset indicated: CD45RA-negative fraction. The receptor source for this set is a man in his late teens or twenties in good health. Some clones in this sample may be carry-over from other donors' samples.

V and J are TRBV15 and TRBJ2-5; D possibly corresponds to TRBD1 (6 bases). The germline CDR1 and CDR2 sequences are LNHNV and YYDKDF (reference sequence). Trimming removed 4 bases from V and 5 bases from J, with 11 bases in between. This CDR3 contains 13 residues. CDR3 region: CATSTGVRETQYF. CDR3 DNA sequence: TGTGCCACCAGCACAGGGGTACGGGAGACCCAGTACTTC.

V gene TRBV5-1 combines with J gene TRBJ1-5; D perhaps matches TRBD1 (6 bases). V was pared by 4 bases and J by 5 bases, with 13 bases between. The CDR3 extends over 14 amino acids. Germline CDR1 and CDR2: SGHRS and YFSETQ. CDR3 coding DNA: TGCGCCAGCAGCCCCCCCAGGGGCGATCAGCCCCAGCATTTT. Translation: CASSPPRGDQPQHF.

V and J are TRBV2 and TRBJ1-2, with D unclear. Germline-derived CDR1 and CDR2 are SNHLY and FYNNEI. The V gene lost 0 bases and the J gene lost 8 bases, with 7 bases spanning the gap. This CDR3 contains 12 residues. CDR3 bases: TGTGCCAGCAGTGAAGCAGAAGGCGGCTACACCTTC. Amino acid sequence: CASSEAEGGYTF.